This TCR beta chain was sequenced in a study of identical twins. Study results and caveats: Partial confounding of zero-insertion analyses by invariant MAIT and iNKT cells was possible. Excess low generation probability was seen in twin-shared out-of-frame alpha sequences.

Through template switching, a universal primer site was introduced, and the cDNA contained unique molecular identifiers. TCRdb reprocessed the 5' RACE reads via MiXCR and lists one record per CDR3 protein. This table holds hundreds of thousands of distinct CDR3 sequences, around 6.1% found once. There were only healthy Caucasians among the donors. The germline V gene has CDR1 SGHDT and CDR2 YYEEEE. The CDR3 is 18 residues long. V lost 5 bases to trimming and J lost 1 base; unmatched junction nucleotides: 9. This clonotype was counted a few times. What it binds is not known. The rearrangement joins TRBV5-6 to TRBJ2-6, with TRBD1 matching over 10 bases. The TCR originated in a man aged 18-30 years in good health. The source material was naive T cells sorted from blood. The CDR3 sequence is CASRPRDRGLSGANVLTF. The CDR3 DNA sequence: TGTGCCAGCAGACCCCGGGACAGGGGACTTTCTGGGGCCAACGTCCTGACTTTC.